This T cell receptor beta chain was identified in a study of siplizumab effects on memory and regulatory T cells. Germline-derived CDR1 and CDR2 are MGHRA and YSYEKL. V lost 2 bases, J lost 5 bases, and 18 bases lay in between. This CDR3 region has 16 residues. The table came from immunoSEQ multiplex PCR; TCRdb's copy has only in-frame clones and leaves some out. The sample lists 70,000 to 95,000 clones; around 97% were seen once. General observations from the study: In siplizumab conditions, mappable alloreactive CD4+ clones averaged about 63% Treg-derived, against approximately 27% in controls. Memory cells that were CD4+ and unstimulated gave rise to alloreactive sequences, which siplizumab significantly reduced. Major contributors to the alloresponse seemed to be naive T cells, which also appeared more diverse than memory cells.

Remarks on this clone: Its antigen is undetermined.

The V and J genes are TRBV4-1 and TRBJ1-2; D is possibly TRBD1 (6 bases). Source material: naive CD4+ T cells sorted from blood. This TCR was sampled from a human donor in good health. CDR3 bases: TGCGCCAGCAGCCAACTCTTCAGGCGACAGGTGTATGGCTACACCTTC. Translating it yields CASSQLFRRQVYGYTF.